This is a list of T cell receptor beta chains from one sample in a study of blood T cell repertoires in COVID-19. Sequencing was performed with immunoSEQ multiplex PCR; in TCRdb, only in-frame clones are kept and a portion is missing. The sample records 250,000 or so clones, roughly 80% being singletons. Material: peripheral blood. The receptors were sampled from a woman aged 18-29 years with acute or convalescent COVID-19. Both conserved end residues are part of each CDR3. A D gene is named only where the DNA matches it firmly. The size field is filled for only some rows; it gives once, few, many or a size class.

d_gene	v_gene	abundance	j_gene	CDR3aa	CDR3nt
TRBD2	TRBV11-2	NA	TRBJ2-7	CASSLGTSGPRDEQYF	TGTGCCAGCAGCTTAGGGACTAGCGGGCCCCGGGACGAGCAGTACTTC
NA	TRBV9	NA	TRBJ2-3	CASSVQLASDTQYF	TGTGCCAGCAGCGTACAACTAGCTTCCGATACGCAGTATTTT
TRBD2	TRBV12-5	NA	TRBJ2-1	CASGHSGGGSYNEQFF	TGTGCTAGTGGACATAGCGGGGGGGGCTCCTACAATGAGCAGTTCTTC
TRBD2	TRBV4-3	NA	TRBJ2-2	CASSLAWTSGNTGELFF	TGCGCCAGCAGCCTCGCCTGGACTAGCGGGAACACCGGGGAGCTGTTTTTT
NA	TRBV9	NA	TRBJ2-2	CASSALMAGELFF	TGTGCCAGCAGCGCCCTAATGGCCGGGGAGCTGTTTTTT
TRBD1	TRBV11-2	NA	TRBJ2-2	CASSFWGTGETSGELFF	TGTGCCAGCAGCTTTTGGGGAACAGGGGAGACATCCGGGGAGCTGTTTTTT
TRBD2	TRBV27	NA	TRBJ2-1	CASSWGTSAYNEQFF	TGTGCCAGCAGTTGGGGGACTAGCGCATACAATGAGCAGTTCTTC
NA	TRBV30	NA	TRBJ1-2	CAWSEIPANYGYTF	TGTGCCTGGAGCGAGATACCGGCTAACTATGGCTACACCTTC
NA	TRBV10-3	NA	TRBJ1-5	CAIRDRFDQPQHF	TGTGCCATCAGGGACAGATTTGATCAGCCCCAGCATTTT
NA	TRBV28	NA	TRBJ2-2	CASSLVNRGNTGELFF	TGTGCCAGCAGTTTAGTAAACCGGGGGAACACCGGGGAGCTGTTTTTT
NA	TRBV27	NA	TRBJ1-2	CASSPRSSMGYTF	TGTGCCAGCAGCCCCCGGTCGTCGATGGGCTACACCTTC
TRBD1	TRBV7-3	once	TRBJ2-1	CASSYSGTGGTNEQFF	TGTGCCAGCAGCTACTCCGGGACAGGGGGCACGAATGAGCAGTTCTTC
TRBD1	TRBV6-5	NA	TRBJ1-4	CASSYRGTGYEKLFF	TGTGCCAGCAGTTACCGGGGGACAGGGTACGAAAAACTGTTTTTT
TRBD2	TRBV3-1/TRBV3-2	NA	TRBJ2-3	CASSQGTTGLADTDTQYF	TGTGCCAGCAGCCAAGGTACAACGGGACTAGCGGACACAGATACGCAGTATTTT
TRBD2	TRBV7-2	NA	TRBJ2-1	CASSLVGDYPNEQFF	TGTGCCAGCAGCTTAGTTGGGGACTACCCCAATGAGCAGTTCTTC
NA	TRBV19	NA	TRBJ1-6	CASSIQGSYNSPLHF	TGTGCCAGTAGTATTCAGGGCTCCTATAATTCACCCCTCCACTTT
NA	TRBV5-1	NA	TRBJ1-2	CASSLGGLSDYGYTF	TGCGCCAGCAGCTTGGGGGGCCTCAGTGACTATGGCTACACCTTC
NA	TRBV30	NA	TRBJ2-3	CAWSGPPGLGDTQYF	TGTGCCTGGAGTGGGCCCCCGGGATTGGGGGATACGCAGTATTTT
NA	TRBV10-3	NA	TRBJ2-1	CAISVDTGNEQFF	TGTGCCATCAGTGTAGACACGGGGAATGAGCAGTTCTTC
NA	TRBV5-1	NA	TRBJ2-5	CASSLARGAKAETQYF	TGCGCCAGCAGCTTGGCCAGGGGGGCTAAGGCGGAGACCCAGTACTTC
NA	TRBV11-2	NA	TRBJ1-2	CASSLGAAPNYGYTF	TGTGCCAGCAGCTTAGGGGCAGCACCTAACTATGGCTACACCTTC
TRBD2	TRBV5-6	NA	TRBJ2-1	CASSPRTSGINEQFF	TGTGCCAGCAGCCCACGGACTAGCGGGATTAATGAGCAGTTCTTC
TRBD1	TRBV14	NA	TRBJ1-6	CASSQETRGSNSPLHF	TGTGCCAGCAGCCAAGAAACCAGGGGGTCTAATTCACCCCTCCACTTT
NA	TRBV7-9	NA	TRBJ2-2	CASSLIAGATGELFF	TGTGCCAGCAGCTTAATAGCAGGGGCCACCGGGGAGCTGTTTTTT
TRBD1	TRBV4-3	NA	TRBJ2-7	CASSPGQSYEQYF	TGCGCCAGCAGCCCGGGACAGTCCTACGAGCAGTACTTC
TRBD2	TRBV6-4	NA	TRBJ2-1	CASSPSLAGEYNEQFF	TGTGCCAGCAGTCCCTCCCTAGCGGGGGAATACAATGAGCAGTTCTTC
TRBD1	TRBV6-5	NA	TRBJ1-4	CASRQGTGEKLFF	TGTGCCAGCCGACAGGGAACCGGTGAAAAACTGTTTTTT
TRBD1	TRBV5-6	NA	TRBJ1-1	CASSTPTTGENTEAFF	TGTGCCAGCAGCACACCAACGACAGGGGAGAACACTGAAGCTTTCTTT
TRBD2	TRBV18	NA	TRBJ2-3	CASSPDVLAADTQYF	TGTGCCAGCTCACCCGACGTACTAGCGGCGGATACGCAGTATTTT
TRBD1	TRBV18	NA	TRBJ1-1	CASSPGQGVLEAFF	TGTGCCAGCTCACCGGGACAGGGGGTACTCGAAGCTTTCTTT
TRBD2	TRBV5-1	NA	TRBJ2-1	CASSPGTSGGNNEQFF	TGCGCCAGCAGCCCCGGGACTAGCGGGGGCAACAATGAGCAGTTCTTC
NA	TRBV5-1	NA	TRBJ1-1	CASSLDSEQVRAEAFF	TGCGCCAGCAGCTTGGATTCTGAGCAGGTACGCGCTGAAGCTTTCTTT
TRBD1	TRBV6-6	NA	TRBJ2-3	CASSRDDRDRGLSTDTQYF	TGTGCCAGCAGCCGAGACGACCGGGACAGGGGTTTAAGCACAGATACGCAGTATTTT
NA	TRBV30	few	TRBJ1-6	CACRQLSSYNSPLHF	TGTGCCTGCCGACAGCTTAGCTCCTATAATTCACCCCTCCACTTT
NA	TRBV7-9	NA	TRBJ2-1	CASSPPRVGQFF	TGTGCCAGCAGCCCCCCGAGGGTGGGGCAGTTCTTC
TRBD1	TRBV9	NA	TRBJ2-7	CASSVEQGRGEQYF	TGTGCCAGCAGCGTCGAACAGGGGCGCGGCGAGCAGTACTTC
NA	TRBV5-6	NA	TRBJ2-1	CASSLAFNEQFF	TGTGCCAGCAGCTTGGCCTTTAATGAGCAGTTCTTC
NA	TRBV5-1	NA	TRBJ1-2	CASSSQGSNYGYTF	TGCGCCAGCAGCTCGCAGGGTTCTAACTATGGCTACACCTTC
NA	TRBV18	NA	TRBJ2-7	CASSPGLANDEQYF	TGTGCCAGCTCACCGGGACTCGCCAATGACGAGCAGTACTTC
TRBD1	TRBV18	few	TRBJ2-1	CASSRHLTGGYNEQFF	TGTGCCAGCTCACGACACCTGACAGGGGGCTACAATGAGCAGTTCTTC
NA	TRBV2	NA	TRBJ1-5	CASSESSGLGNQPQHF	TGTGCCAGCAGTGAAAGTTCAGGGTTGGGCAATCAGCCCCAGCATTTT
TRBD2	TRBV7-8	NA	TRBJ2-7	CASSLVVVTSAYKSYEQYF	TGTGCCAGCAGCTTAGTAGTGGTGACTAGCGCATATAAATCCTACGAGCAGTACTTC
NA	TRBV5-6	NA	TRBJ1-2	CASSLNSAYDGYTF	TGTGCCAGCAGCCTTAACTCCGCGTATGATGGCTACACCTTC
NA	TRBV6-1	NA	TRBJ2-4	CASSEVHSSRVENIQYF	TGTGCCAGCAGTGAAGTTCATAGTAGCAGGGTCGAAAACATTCAGTACTTC
TRBD2	TRBV5-1	NA	TRBJ2-3	CASSLSPVGGPGDTQYF	TGCGCCAGCAGCTTGAGTCCGGTGGGAGGGCCCGGCGATACGCAGTATTTT
TRBD2	TRBV15	NA	TRBJ2-7	CATSRETSGREQYF	TGTGCCACCAGCAGAGAAACTAGCGGGAGGGAGCAGTACTTC
TRBD1	TRBV11-2	NA	TRBJ2-3	CASSQGGQGSTDTQYF	TGTGCCAGCAGCCAGGGCGGACAGGGGAGTACAGATACGCAGTATTTT
TRBD1	TRBV10-3	NA	TRBJ1-1	CAISGGGVGTEAFF	TGTGCCATCAGTGGAGGGGGCGTCGGCACTGAAGCTTTCTTT